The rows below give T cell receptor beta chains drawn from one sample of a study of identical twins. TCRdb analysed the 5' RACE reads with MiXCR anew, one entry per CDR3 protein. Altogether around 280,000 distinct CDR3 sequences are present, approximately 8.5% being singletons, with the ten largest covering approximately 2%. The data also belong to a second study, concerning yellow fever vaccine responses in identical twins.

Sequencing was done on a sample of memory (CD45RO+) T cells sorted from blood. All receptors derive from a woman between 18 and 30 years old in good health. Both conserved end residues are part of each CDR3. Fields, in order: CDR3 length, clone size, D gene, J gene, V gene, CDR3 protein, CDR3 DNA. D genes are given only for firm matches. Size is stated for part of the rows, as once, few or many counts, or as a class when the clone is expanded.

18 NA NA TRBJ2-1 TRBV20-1 CSASDPNQRGAGVNEQFF TGCAGTGCTAGTGATCCAAATCAACGGGGGGCGGGGGTGAATGAGCAGTTCTTC
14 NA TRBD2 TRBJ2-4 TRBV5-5 CASSFGGSENIQYF TGTGCCAGCAGCTTTGGCGGGAGCGAAAACATTCAGTACTTC
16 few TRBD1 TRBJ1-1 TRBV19 CASSNNRGPGGTEAFF TGTGCCAGTAGTAACAACAGGGGACCGGGTGGCACTGAAGCTTTCTTT
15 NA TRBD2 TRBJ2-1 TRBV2 CASSWGLAGDNEQFF TGTGCCAGCAGTTGGGGACTAGCGGGGGACAATGAGCAGTTCTTC
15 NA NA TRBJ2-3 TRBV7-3 CASSLSSTRTDTQYF TGTGCCAGCAGCTTATCCTCGACCCGCACAGATACGCAGTATTTT
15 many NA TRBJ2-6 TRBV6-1 CASRNPHSGANVLTF TGTGCCAGCAGAAATCCCCACTCTGGGGCCAACGTCCTGACTTTC
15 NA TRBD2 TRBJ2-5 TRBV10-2 CASSEWASGGETQYF TGCGCCAGCAGTGAGTGGGCTAGCGGAGGAGAGACCCAGTACTTC
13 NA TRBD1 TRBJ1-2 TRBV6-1 CASSVPGQEGYTF TGTGCCAGCAGTGTTCCGGGACAGGAAGGCTACACCTTC
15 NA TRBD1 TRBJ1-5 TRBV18 CASSPQGGRNQPQHF TGTGCCAGCTCACCTCAGGGGGGGCGTAATCAGCCCCAGCATTTT
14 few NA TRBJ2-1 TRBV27 CASSGGLPYNEQFF TGTGCCAGCAGCGGGGGACTTCCCTACAATGAGCAGTTCTTC
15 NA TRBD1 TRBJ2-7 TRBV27 CASSSEQGASSEQYF TGTGCCAGCAGCTCAGAACAGGGGGCGTCCTCCGAGCAGTACTTC
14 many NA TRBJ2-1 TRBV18 CASSPPSRVNEQFF TGTGCCAGCTCACCACCTAGCCGAGTAAATGAGCAGTTCTTC
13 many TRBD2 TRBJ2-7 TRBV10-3 CAISDGGAYEQYF TGTGCCATCAGTGACGGGGGGGCCTACGAGCAGTACTTC
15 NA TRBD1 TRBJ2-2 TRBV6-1 CASTEGALGSGELFF TGTGCCAGCACCGAGGGGGCGTTGGGCTCCGGGGAGCTGTTTTTT
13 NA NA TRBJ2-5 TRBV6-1 CASSESSAETQYF TGTGCCAGCAGTGAAAGTTCAGCGGAGACCCAGTACTTC
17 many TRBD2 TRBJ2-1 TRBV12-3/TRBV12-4 CASSLGSWREESNEQFF TGTGCCAGCAGTTTAGGTTCTTGGCGGGAGGAATCCAATGAGCAGTTCTTC
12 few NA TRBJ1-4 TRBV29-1 CSVDPGNEKLFF TGCAGCGTTGATCCAGGAAATGAAAAACTGTTTTTT
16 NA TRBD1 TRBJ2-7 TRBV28 CASSLGVGGGLSEQYF TGTGCCAGCAGTTTGGGTGTAGGGGGCGGTCTGAGCGAGCAGTACTTC
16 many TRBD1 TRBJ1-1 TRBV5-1 CASSRDSSNLNTEAFF TGCGCCAGCAGCCGGGACAGTTCAAACTTGAACACTGAAGCTTTCTTT
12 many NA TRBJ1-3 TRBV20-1 CSAAGPRNTIYF TGCAGTGCCGCAGGCCCCAGAAACACCATATATTTT
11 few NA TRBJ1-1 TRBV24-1 CATEGRGEAFF TGTGCCACAGAAGGAAGAGGTGAAGCTTTCTTT
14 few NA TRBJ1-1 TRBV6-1 CASSEAGSSTEAFF TGTGCCAGCAGTGAAGCTGGCAGCTCCACTGAAGCTTTCTTT
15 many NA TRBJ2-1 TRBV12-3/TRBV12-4 CASSPGAVSYNEQFF TGTGCCAGCAGCCCTGGGGCGGTCTCCTACAATGAGCAGTTCTTC
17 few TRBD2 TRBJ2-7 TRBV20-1 CSARDGTNSGPPYEQYF TGCAGTGCTAGAGATGGTACTAATAGCGGGCCACCCTACGAGCAGTACTTC
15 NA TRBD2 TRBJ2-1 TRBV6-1 CASGPGGGAYNEQFF TGTGCCAGCGGTCCGGGGGGTGGGGCCTACAATGAGCAGTTCTTC
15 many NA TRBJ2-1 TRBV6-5 CASSYVEGGGREQFF TGTGCCAGCAGTTACGTCGAGGGGGGGGGGCGTGAGCAGTTCTTC